Presented here are 15 T cell receptor beta chains from one specimen sequenced in a study of blood T cells in healthy people across ages. Next came a second PCR, run for roughly 6 to 11 cycles, which used a sample-barcoded 5' primer along with a J-beta primer mix. Each CDR3 protein gets one entry after TCRdb re-called the 5' RACE reads with MiXCR. The table shows about 780,000 distinct CDR3 sequences, with 46% occurring only once. The specimen was blood. These receptors all come from a man aged 80 or over in good health.

This clonotype was recorded a few times. The CDR3 spells CSASSAGSSYNEQFF. The CDR3 DNA reads as TGCAGTGCTAGCTCGGCAGGGAGCTCCTACAATGAGCAGTTCTTC. This chain connects TRBV20-1 to TRBJ2-1, with D perhaps assigned TRBD1 or TRBD2 (5 bases each). V lost 3 bases and J lost 0, with 12 bases in between. The CDR3 covers 15 residues. Germline V gene sequence: CDR1 DFQATT, CDR2 SNEGSKA (reference sequence).

This clonotype was seen a few times. This sequence joins TRBV4-1 and TRBJ2-7; 9 bases fit TRBD2. The length of the CDR3 is 16 residues. The germline V gene encodes CDR1 MGHRA and CDR2 YSYEKL. V lost 1 base, J lost 0 bases, and 4 bases stayed unmatched. CDR3 sequence reads: CASSQVLAGSSYEQYF. CDR3 nucleotide sequence: TGCGCCAGCAGCCAAGTTCTAGCGGGGAGCTCCTACGAGCAGTACTTC.

The genes are TRBV20-1 and TRBJ2-5; D is ambiguous. CDR3 size: 15 residues. CDR1 and CDR2 from the germline V gene are DFQATT and SNEGSKA (reference sequence). Trimming cost V 4 bases and J 2 bases, with 17 bases left between them. Written as DNA, the CDR3 is TGCAGTGCTACCGCGCGGCTCGGCGAACAAGAGACCCAGTACTTC. Protein: CSATARLGEQETQYF.

The J gene is TRBJ2-2, the V gene TRBV20-1, with D possibly TRBD1 on 5 matching bases. CDR1 and CDR2 from the germline V gene are DFQATT and SNEGSKA (reference sequence). This CDR3 has 13 amino acids. The germline V and J ends were trimmed by 2 bases and 7 bases, with 11 bases remaining between them. The CDR3 DNA reads TGCAGTGCTAGACAGGGATTGGTCGGGGAGCTGTTTTTT. Translation: CSARQGLVGELFF.

This clonotype was detected a few times. V usage is TRBV27 and J usage is TRBJ2-4, with no clear D. V lost 2 bases and J 0 bases, leaving 11 bases between the germline ends. In germline, CDR1 is MNHEY, CDR2 SMNVEV (reference sequence). This CDR3 comprises 16 residues. CDR3 region: CASSLGPTLAKNIQYF. The CDR3 DNA reads TGTGCCAGCAGTTTAGGTCCTACATTAGCCAAAAACATTCAGTACTTC.

The rearrangement joins TRBV12-3 or TRBV12-4 to TRBJ1-2; 7 nucleotides agree with TRBD1. V was clipped by 5 bases and J by 7 bases; unmatched bases: 16. The CDR3 runs 16 residues. CDR3 sequence: CASSRASTGLAVGYTF. The CDR3 DNA follows: TGTGCCAGCAGTCGAGCATCGACAGGGCTTGCGGTTGGCTACACCTTC.

The chain links TRBV7-9 to TRBJ2-7; possibly TRBD1 for D (5 bases). Trimming cost V 1 base and J 7 bases, with 14 bases left between them. The V gene's germline CDR1 is SEHNR and CDR2 FQNEAQ (reference sequence). CDR3 length: 14 amino acids. CDR3 DNA sequence: TGTGCCAGCAGCTTAGGTTTGCAGGGTCGAGAGCAGTACTTC. Its protein product is CASSLGLQGREQYF.

The CDR3 coding sequence is TGTGCTACGGGGGGGCTAGCGGGAGGACGCTCCTACAATGAGCAGTTCTTC. Residues: CATGGLAGGRSYNEQFF. This chain links TRBV28 with TRBJ2-1, with 11 bases that match TRBD2. The length of the CDR3 is 17 residues. Germline CDR1 and CDR2: MDHEN and SYDVKM.

This clonotype was recorded at least ten times. The V call is TRBV12-1, the J call TRBJ2-1; the table assigns TRBD2, which was not confirmed against the DNA. TRBV12-1 is a known pseudogene. This CDR3 has 15 amino acids. The CDR3 reads CASSFEGLAIDEQFF. The CDR3 DNA sequence: TGTGCCAGCAGCTTTGAGGGACTAGCGATTGATGAGCAGTTCTTC.

This chain links TRBV20-1 with TRBJ2-1, with D unresolved. The germline V gene has CDR1 DFQATT and CDR2 SNEGSKA (reference sequence). CDR3 length: 14 amino acids. V was trimmed by 1 base and J by 5 bases, leaving 12 bases between them. The chain's CDR3 is CSARVFQANNEQFF. CDR3 nucleotide sequence: TGCAGTGCTAGAGTGTTTCAGGCCAACAATGAGCAGTTCTTC.

The V gene is TRBV5-1, the J gene TRBJ2-1, with 7 nucleotides matching TRBD2. TRBJ2-7 matches the DNA end more closely, so the J call is doubtful. The CDR3 is 15 residues long. CDR1 and CDR2 (germline): SGHRS, YFSETQ. CDR3 amino acids: CASSSGTNGYNEQYF. CDR3 DNA: TGCGCCAGCAGCTCCGGGACTAACGGCTACAATGAGCAGTACTTC.

This chain joins TRBV6-1 and TRBJ2-1; 10 positions match TRBD2. Germline CDR1 and CDR2: MNHNS and SASEGT. V lost 5 bases, J lost 6 bases, and 7 bases stayed unmatched. The CDR3 totals 15 residues. The DNA of the CDR3 is TGTGCCAGCAGTACCTCTAGCGGGGGCCTCAATGAGCAGTTCTTC. It yields the protein CASSTSSGGLNEQFF.

There are a few counts of this clonotype. J is TRBJ1-1 and V is TRBV5-1; D perhaps matches TRBD1 (5 bases). Looked up from germline, CDR1 is SGHRS and CDR2 is YFSETQ. The V end lost 4 bases, the J end lost 3 bases, and 10 bases lay between the germline ends. This CDR3 is built from 13 residues. The CDR3 sequence: CASSEGPDTEAFF. In nucleotides, the CDR3 is TGCGCCAGCAGCGAGGGGCCGGACACTGAAGCTTTCTTT.

The J gene is TRBJ2-7, the V gene TRBV14; a weak D match, TRBD2 (5 bases). The germline V gene has CDR1 SGHDN and CDR2 FVKESK. The CDR3 is 14 amino acids. Trimming stripped 4 bases from V and 4 bases from J, with 14 bases between. Written as DNA, the CDR3 is TGTGCCAGCAGCCTTCAACCCTCGGGGTACGAGCAGTACTTC. Its protein product is CASSLQPSGYEQYF.

The genes are TRBV7-8 and TRBJ2-7, with D perhaps matching TRBD1 (5 bases). V was cut by 4 bases and J by 7 bases, with 20 bases left in between. The CDR3 is 15 residues long. Germline V gives CDR1 SGHVS, CDR2 FQNEAQ. CDR3 coding DNA: TGTGCCAGCAGCTCCCCCGGACAAAGTTTGCCTGAGCAGTACTTC. Amino acid sequence: CASSSPGQSLPEQYF.